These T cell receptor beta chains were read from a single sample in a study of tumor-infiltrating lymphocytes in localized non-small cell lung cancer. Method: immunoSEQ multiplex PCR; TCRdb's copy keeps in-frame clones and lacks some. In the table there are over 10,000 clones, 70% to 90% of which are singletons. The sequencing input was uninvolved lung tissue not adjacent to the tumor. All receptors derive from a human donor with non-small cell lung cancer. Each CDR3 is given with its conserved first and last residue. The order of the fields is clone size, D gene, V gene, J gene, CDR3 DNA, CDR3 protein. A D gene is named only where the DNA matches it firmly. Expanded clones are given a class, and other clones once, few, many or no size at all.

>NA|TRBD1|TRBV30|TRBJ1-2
TGTGCCTGGAGTGTACGTTCGACAGGGACCGTAAGTGGCTACACCTTC
CAWSVRSTGTVSGYTF
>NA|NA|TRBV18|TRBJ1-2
TGTGCCAGCTCACCAGGGGGTCCTTCAAGCTATGGCTACACCTTC
CASSPGGPSSYGYTF
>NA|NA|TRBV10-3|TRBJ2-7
TGTGCCAGTTCCGGGACGATATACGAGCAGTACTTC
CASSGTIYEQYF
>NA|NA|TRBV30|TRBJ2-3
TGTGCCTGGGTCACAGGGTACACAGATACGCAGTATTTT
CAWVTGYTDTQYF
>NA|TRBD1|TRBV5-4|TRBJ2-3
TGTGCCAGCAGCCCCTCTGGGACAGGGGGCGCTGGGGATACGCAGTATTTT
CASSPSGTGGAGDTQYF
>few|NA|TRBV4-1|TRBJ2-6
TGCGCCAGCAGCCAAGATTGGGGCGGGGCTGGGGCCAACGTCCTGACTTTC
CASSQDWGGAGANVLTF
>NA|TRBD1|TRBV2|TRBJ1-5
TGTGCCAGCAGGCGCAGGGGGGGAAACAATCAGCCCCAGCATTTT
CASRRRGGNNQPQHF
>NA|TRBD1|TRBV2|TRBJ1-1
TGTGCCAGCAGTGAAGCCCGAGACAGGGGCCCTGAAGCTTTCTTT
CASSEARDRGPEAFF
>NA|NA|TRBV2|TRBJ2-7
TGTGCCAGCAGTGAGGTCATCTACGAGCAGTACTTC
CASSEVIYEQYF
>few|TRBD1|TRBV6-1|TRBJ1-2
TGTGCCAGCATCTCCCCAGGGGGTGACTATGGCTACACCTTC
CASISPGGDYGYTF
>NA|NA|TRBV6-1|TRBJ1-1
TGTGCCAGCAGTAGGGCACGGTCTTCCACTGAAGCTTTCTTT
CASSRARSSTEAFF
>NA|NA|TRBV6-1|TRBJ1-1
TGTGCCAGCAGTCGCCCCCTCCGCGGGAACACTGAAGCTTTCTTT
CASSRPLRGNTEAFF
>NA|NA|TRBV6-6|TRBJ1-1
TGTGCCAGCAGTCCCAAAGACGGGGCTGAAGCTTTCTTT
CASSPKDGAEAFF
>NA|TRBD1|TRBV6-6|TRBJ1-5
TGTGCCAGCAGTTTACAGGGGGACCAGCCCCAGCATTTT
CASSLQGDQPQHF
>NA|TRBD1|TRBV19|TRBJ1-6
TGTGCCAGTAGGGCGGGACAGGTATTTTCACCCCTCCACTTT
CASRAGQVFSPLHF
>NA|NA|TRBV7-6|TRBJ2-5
TGTGCCAGCAGCTGGGGAAACGTCGGCGAGACCCAGTACTTC
CASSWGNVGETQYF
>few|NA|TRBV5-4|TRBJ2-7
NA
CASSLAGVAGGTNF
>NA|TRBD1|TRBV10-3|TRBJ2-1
TGTGCCATCAGTGAGAGGGGGCAGACGTCCTACAATGAGCAGTTCTTC
CAISERGQTSYNEQFF
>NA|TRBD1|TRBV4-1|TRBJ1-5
TGCGCCAGCAGCCAAGTGGCAGGGGGTACACAGCCCCAGCATTTT
CASSQVAGGTQPQHF
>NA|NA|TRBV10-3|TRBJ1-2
TGTGCCATCAGTGAGCCCCCTAACTATGGCTACACCTTC
CAISEPPNYGYTF
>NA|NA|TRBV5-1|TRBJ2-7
TGCGCCAGCAGCTTGGACGGGAGATCCTACGAGCAGTACTTC
CASSLDGRSYEQYF
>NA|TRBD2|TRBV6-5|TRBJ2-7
TGTGCCAGCAGACTAGCGGGTAGCTCCTACGAGCAGTACTTC
CASRLAGSSYEQYF
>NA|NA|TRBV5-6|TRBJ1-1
TGTGCCAGTGGGGAGAACACTGAAGCTTTCTTT
CASGENTEAFF
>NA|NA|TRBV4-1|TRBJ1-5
TGCGCCAGCAGCCAAGATGAAGGCTGGGGGTATCAGCCCCAGCATTTT
CASSQDEGWGYQPQHF
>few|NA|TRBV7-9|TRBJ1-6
TGTGCCAGCAGCTCGGGGACGGGATATAATTCACCCCTCCACTTT
CASSSGTGYNSPLHF
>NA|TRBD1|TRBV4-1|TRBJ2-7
TGCGCCAGCAGCCAATCAATTGACAGGGGGACCTACGAGCAGTACTTC
CASSQSIDRGTYEQYF
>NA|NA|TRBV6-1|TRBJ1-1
TGTGCCAGCAGTGCCTTACAGGGAAACACTGAAGCTTTCTTT
CASSALQGNTEAFF
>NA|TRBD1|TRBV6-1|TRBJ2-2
TGTGCCAGAAGGGACAGGAGTACCGGGGAGCTGTTTTTT
CARRDRSTGELFF
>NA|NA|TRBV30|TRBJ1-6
TGTGCCTGGAGTACTAGCGGCAATTCACCCCTCCACTTT
CAWSTSGNSPLHF
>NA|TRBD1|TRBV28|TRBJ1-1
TGTGCCAGCAGTTTATACACTACAGGGGGGACGAACACTGAAGCTTTCTTT
CASSLYTTGGTNTEAFF
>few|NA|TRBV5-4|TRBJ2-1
TGTGCCAGCAGCTTGGTTCCCTTAATCAATGAGCAGTTCTTC
CASSLVPLINEQFF
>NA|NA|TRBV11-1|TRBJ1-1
TGTGCCAGCAGCTTAGTGCAGGGGCACCGACGGGACGAAGCTTTCTTT
CASSLVQGHRRDEAFF
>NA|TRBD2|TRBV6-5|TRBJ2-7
TGTGCCAGCACCGAAGCGGGGGGGCCGTACGAGCAGTACTTC
CASTEAGGPYEQYF
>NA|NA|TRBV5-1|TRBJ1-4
TGCGCCAGCAGCCTGGGATCCGGGACACCTGAAAAACTGTTTTTT
CASSLGSGTPEKLFF
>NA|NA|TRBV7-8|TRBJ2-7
TGTGCCAGCAGCTCTGGTAAAGGCTCCTACGAGCAGTACTTC
CASSSGKGSYEQYF
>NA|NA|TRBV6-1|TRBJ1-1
TGTGCCAGCAGTGAAACAGGGTTGAACACTGAAGCTTTCTTT
CASSETGLNTEAFF